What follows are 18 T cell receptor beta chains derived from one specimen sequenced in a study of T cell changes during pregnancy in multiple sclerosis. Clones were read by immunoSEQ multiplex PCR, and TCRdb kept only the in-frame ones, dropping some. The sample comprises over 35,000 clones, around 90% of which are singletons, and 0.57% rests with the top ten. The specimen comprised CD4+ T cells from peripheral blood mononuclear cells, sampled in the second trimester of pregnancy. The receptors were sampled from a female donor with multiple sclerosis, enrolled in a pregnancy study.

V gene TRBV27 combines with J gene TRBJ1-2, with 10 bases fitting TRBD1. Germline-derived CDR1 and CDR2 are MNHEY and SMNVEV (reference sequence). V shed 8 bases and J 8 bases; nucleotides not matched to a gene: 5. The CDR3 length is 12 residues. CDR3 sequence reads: CASQDRGHGYTF. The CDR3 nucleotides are TGTGCCAGCCAAGACAGGGGGCACGGCTACACCTTC.

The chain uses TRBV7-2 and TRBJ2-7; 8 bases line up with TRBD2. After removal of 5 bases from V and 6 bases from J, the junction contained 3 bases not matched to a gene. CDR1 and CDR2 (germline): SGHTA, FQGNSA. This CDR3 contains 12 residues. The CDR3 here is CASSDGTSEQYF. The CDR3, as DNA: TGTGCCAGCAGCGATGGGACTAGCGAGCAGTACTTC.

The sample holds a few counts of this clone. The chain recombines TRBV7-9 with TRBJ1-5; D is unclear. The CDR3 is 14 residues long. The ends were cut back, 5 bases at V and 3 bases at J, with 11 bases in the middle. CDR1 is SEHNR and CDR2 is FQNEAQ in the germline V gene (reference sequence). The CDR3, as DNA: TGTGCCAGCAGCCCACCAGGACTCAATCAGCCCCAGCATTTT. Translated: CASSPPGLNQPQHF.

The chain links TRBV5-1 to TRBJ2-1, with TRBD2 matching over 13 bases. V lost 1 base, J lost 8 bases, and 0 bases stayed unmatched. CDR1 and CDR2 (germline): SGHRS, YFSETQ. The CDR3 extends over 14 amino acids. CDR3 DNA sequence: TGCGCCAGCAGCTTGACTAGCGGGAGGGATGAGCAGTTCTTC. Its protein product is CASSLTSGRDEQFF.

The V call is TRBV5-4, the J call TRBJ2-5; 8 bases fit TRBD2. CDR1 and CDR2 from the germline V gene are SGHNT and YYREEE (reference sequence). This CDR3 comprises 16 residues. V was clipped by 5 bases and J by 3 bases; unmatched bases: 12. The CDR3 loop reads CASSDATGGPKETQYF. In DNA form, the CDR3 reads TGTGCCAGCAGTGACGCGACGGGAGGGCCCAAAGAGACCCAGTACTTC.

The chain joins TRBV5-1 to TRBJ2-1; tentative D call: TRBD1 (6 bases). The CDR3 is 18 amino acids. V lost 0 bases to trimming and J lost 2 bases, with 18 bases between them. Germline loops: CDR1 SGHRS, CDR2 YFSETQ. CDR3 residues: CASSLAIAGVEAYNEQFF. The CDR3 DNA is TGCGCCAGCAGCTTGGCCATAGCAGGGGTAGAGGCCTACAATGAGCAGTTCTTC.

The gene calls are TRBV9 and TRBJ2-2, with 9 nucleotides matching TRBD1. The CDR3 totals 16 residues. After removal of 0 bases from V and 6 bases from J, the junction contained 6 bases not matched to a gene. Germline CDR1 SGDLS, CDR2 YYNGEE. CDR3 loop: CASSVARDRVPGELFF. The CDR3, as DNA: TGTGCCAGCAGCGTAGCAAGGGACAGGGTCCCCGGGGAGCTGTTTTTT.

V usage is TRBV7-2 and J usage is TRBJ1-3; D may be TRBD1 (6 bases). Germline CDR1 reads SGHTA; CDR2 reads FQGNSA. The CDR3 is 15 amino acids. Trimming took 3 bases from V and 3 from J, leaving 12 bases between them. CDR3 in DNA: TGTGCCAGCAGCTTGGGGACACAAGGTGGAAACACCATATATTTT. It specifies CASSLGTQGGNTIYF. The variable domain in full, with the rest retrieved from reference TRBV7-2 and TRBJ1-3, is GAGVSQSPSNKVTEKGKDVELRCDPISGHTALYWYRQSLGQGLEFLIYFQGNSAPDKSGLPSDRFSAERTGGSVSTLTIQRTQQEDSAVYLCASSLGTQGGNTIYFGEGSWLTVV.

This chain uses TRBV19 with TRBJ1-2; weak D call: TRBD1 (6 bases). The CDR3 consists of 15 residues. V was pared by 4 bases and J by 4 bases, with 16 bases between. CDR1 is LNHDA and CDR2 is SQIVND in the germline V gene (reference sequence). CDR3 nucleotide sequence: TGTGCCAGTAGTACAGGGGCCAGGGGAGCCTATGGCTACACCTTC. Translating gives CASSTGARGAYGYTF.

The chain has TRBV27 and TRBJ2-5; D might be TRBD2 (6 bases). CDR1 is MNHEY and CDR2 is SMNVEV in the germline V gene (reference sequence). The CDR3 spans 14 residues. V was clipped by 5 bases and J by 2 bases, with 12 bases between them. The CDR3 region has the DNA TGTGCCAGCAGTCTTAGACTAGGGCAAGAGACCCAGTACTTC. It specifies CASSLRLGQETQYF.

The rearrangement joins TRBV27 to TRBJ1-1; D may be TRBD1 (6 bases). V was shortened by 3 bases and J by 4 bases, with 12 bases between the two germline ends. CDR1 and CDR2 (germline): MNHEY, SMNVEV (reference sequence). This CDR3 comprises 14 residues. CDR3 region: CASSFRGAFTEAFF. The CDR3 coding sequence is TGTGCCAGCAGTTTCAGGGGCGCTTTCACTGAAGCTTTCTTT.

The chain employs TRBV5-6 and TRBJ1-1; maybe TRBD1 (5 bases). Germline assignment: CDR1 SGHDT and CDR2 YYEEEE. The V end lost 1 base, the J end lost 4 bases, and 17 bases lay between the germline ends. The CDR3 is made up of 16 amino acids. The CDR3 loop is CASSLWRGGAGTEAFF. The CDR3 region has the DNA TGTGCCAGCAGCTTGTGGAGGGGCGGCGCGGGCACTGAAGCTTTCTTT.

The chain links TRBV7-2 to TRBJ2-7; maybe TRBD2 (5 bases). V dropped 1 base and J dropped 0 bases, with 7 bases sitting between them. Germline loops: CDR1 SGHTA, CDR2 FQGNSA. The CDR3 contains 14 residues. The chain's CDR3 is CASSLGGISYEQYF. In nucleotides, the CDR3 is TGTGCCAGCAGCTTAGGAGGGATCTCCTACGAGCAGTACTTC.

CDR3 residues: CASSFWRENYEQYF. The DNA of the CDR3 is TGTGCCAGCAGCTTTTGGCGGGAGAACTACGAGCAGTACTTC. This chain joins TRBV11-2 and TRBJ2-7, with TRBD2 identical over 7 bases. Looked up from germline, CDR1 is SGHAT and CDR2 is FQNNGV. Trimming removed 3 bases from V and 3 bases from J; junction bases left unmatched: 5. The CDR3 runs to 14 residues.

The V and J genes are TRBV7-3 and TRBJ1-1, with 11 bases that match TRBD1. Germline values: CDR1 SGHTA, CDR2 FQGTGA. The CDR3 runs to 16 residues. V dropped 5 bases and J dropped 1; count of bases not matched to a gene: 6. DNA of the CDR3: TGTGCCAGCAGCCCCCCCGGGACAGGGGGGAACACTGAAGCTTTCTTT. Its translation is CASSPPGTGGNTEAFF.

Here the CDR3 DNA reads TGTGCCAGCAGCTTAGGCGGAGCCCCCTACGAGCAGTACTTC. Its protein is CASSLGGAPYEQYF. This sequence joins TRBV7-9 and TRBJ2-7; the D is unclear. Trimming took off 1 base at V and 2 bases at J, with 9 bases between the two ends. The germline CDR1 and CDR2 sequences are SEHNR and FQNEAQ (reference sequence). CDR3 length: 14 residues.

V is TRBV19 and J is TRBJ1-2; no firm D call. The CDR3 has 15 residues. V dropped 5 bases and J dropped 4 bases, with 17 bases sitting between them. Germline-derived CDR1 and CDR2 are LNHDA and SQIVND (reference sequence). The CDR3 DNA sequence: TGTGCCAGTAGTTATAAAACCAGAATTTTCTATGGCTACACCTTC. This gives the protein CASSYKTRIFYGYTF.

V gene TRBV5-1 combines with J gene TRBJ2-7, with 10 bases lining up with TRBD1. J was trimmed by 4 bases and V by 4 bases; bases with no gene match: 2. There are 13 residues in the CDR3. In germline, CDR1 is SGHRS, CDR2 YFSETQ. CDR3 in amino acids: CASSRDRGYEQYF. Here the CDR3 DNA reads TGCGCCAGCAGCCGGGACAGGGGTTACGAGCAGTACTTC.